This T cell receptor (beta chain) stems from a study of blood T cell repertoires in COVID-19. Looking at the study overall: Acute and convalescent COVID-19 samples came from the United States, Italy and Spain. From T cells, B-cell-depleted T cells, or PBMCs came the material, which was cDNA or gDNA.

Germline assignment: CDR1 SNHLY and CDR2 FYNNEI. V gave up 6 bases and J gave up 6 bases; unmatched junction bases: 8. The CDR3 is 13 residues long. Authors' processing steps: Nucleated cell counts were estimated from reference gene primer amplification. TCRdb's copy holds only in-frame clones and misses some; the assay was immunoSEQ multiplex PCR. V and J calls plus clone size are reproduced from that table; the DNA served to infer D and trimming. The sample shows around 19,000 clones, roughly 93% of them seen only once. The source of this sequence is a human donor in a cohort sampled during active COVID-19. The chain combines TRBV2 with TRBJ2-7; 7 nucleotides agree with TRBD1. The sample was peripheral blood. CDR3 sequence reads: CASSRTGGGEQYF. CDR3 nucleotides: TGTGCCAGCAGCCGGACAGGAGGTGGCGAGCAGTACTTC.